One and the same sample provided the 30 T cell receptor beta chains below, sequenced in a study of OX40 agonist ivuxolimab in advanced cancers. Assay used: immunoSEQ multiplex PCR; TCRdb lists only in-frame clones, some missing. The data show tens of thousands of clones, around 80% seen once. The sample here was CD4+ or CD8+ T cells sorted from blood, taken in a trial of the OX40 agonist ivuxolimab. The source is an adult with an advanced solid tumor such as melanoma, head and neck, liver or kidney cancer.

This clone was picked up one time. CDR3 bases: TGTGCCAGCAGTGAAGCCCGAGGGTGGAACACTGAAGCTTTCTTT. This encodes CASSEARGWNTEAFF. This chain joins TRBV2 and TRBJ1-1; D uncertain. Germline V gene data show CDR1 as SNHLY and CDR2 as FYNNEI. V lost 0 bases and J lost 1, with 9 bases in between. The CDR3 spans 15 residues.

The genes are TRBV19 and TRBJ2-7; TRBD1 agrees at 7 bases. The V gene end was trimmed by 5 bases and the J gene end by 3 bases; junction bases not matched to a gene: 10. The CDR3 sequence is 15 residues long. CDR1 is LNHDA and CDR2 is SQIVND in the germline V gene (reference sequence). As DNA, the CDR3 is TGTGCCAGTAGTGTTACCCGGGACAGCCTCTACGAGCAGTACTTC. Translating gives CASSVTRDSLYEQYF.

In nucleotides, the CDR3 is TGTGCCAGCACGGCTTACTATAATTCACCCCTCCACTTT. Its protein is CASTAYYNSPLHF. V is TRBV2 and J is TRBJ1-6; unclear D gene. Germline V gene data show CDR1 as SNHLY and CDR2 as FYNNEI. This CDR3 is 13 amino acids long. Trimming stripped 7 bases from V and 3 bases from J, with 7 bases between.

This clone was recorded only once. This chain joins TRBV5-8 and TRBJ2-3; 15 bases are a match to TRBD2. The CDR3 contains 16 residues. The V gene's germline CDR1 is SGHTS and CDR2 YDEGEE. Trimming cost V 4 bases and J 5 bases; bases outside gene matches: 5. The CDR3 DNA reads TGTGCCAGCAGCCCGGGACTAGCGGGAGGTGGAGATACGCAGTATTTT. Amino acids: CASSPGLAGGGDTQYF. The variable domain in full, with the rest retrieved from reference TRBV5-8 and TRBJ2-3, is EAGVTQSPTHLIKTRGQQATLRCSPISGHTSVYWYQQALGLGLQFLLWYDEGEERNRGNFPPRFSGRQFPNYSSELNVNALELEDSALYLCASSPGLAGGGDTQYFGPGTRLTVL.

This sequence joins TRBV29-1 and TRBJ1-1; no reliable D call. This CDR3 is 13 amino acids long. Trimming left V 3 bases short and J 0 bases short, with 8 bases between. Germline CDR1 and CDR2: SQVTM and ANQGSEA. CDR3 in amino acids: CSVEGGLNTEAFF. CDR3 nucleotides: TGCAGCGTTGAGGGAGGACTGAACACTGAAGCTTTCTTT.

The rearrangement joins TRBV12-2 to TRBJ1-2; no DNA check was done on the table's D call, TRBD1. TRBV12-2 is shown as a pseudogene. The length of the CDR3 is 13 residues. The CDR3 loop is CASRLVTGRGYTF. The CDR3 DNA is TGTGCAAGTCGCTTAGTAACAGGGAGAGGCTACACCTTC.

The genes are TRBV27 and TRBJ2-7; 9 bases are a match to TRBD1. Germline V gene lookup returns CDR1 MNHEY and CDR2 SMNVEV (reference sequence). J was trimmed by 0 bases and V by 0 bases; bases with no gene match: 9. The CDR3 loop spans 18 amino acids. In nucleotides, the CDR3 is TGTGCCAGCAGTTTATCACCCATGGGACAGGGTGTCTCCTACGAGCAGTACTTC. Amino acids: CASSLSPMGQGVSYEQYF.

The chain combines TRBV7-9 with TRBJ2-7; tentatively, D is TRBD1 (5 bases). The V and J ends lost 3 bases and 5 bases respectively, with 14 bases between them. The CDR3 length is 14 residues. Germline V gene sequence: CDR1 SEHNR, CDR2 FQNEAQ (reference sequence). The CDR3 sequence is CASSLGQGFDEQYF. The CDR3, as DNA: TGTGCCAGCAGCTTGGGGCAGGGCTTCGACGAGCAGTACTTC.

The V and J genes are TRBV7-8 and TRBJ2-1; perhaps D is TRBD1 or TRBD2 (5 bases each). Germline-derived CDR1 and CDR2 are SGHVS and FQNEAQ. CDR3 length: 14 amino acids. V lost 5 bases and J 8 bases, leaving 16 bases between the germline ends. Written as DNA, the CDR3 is TGTGCCAGCAGCAGGGCCGGGGCCAATGATGAGCAGTTCTTC. Translation: CASSRAGANDEQFF.

This chain joins TRBV10-3 and TRBJ1-2, with D possibly TRBD1 on 5 matching bases. Per germline, CDR1 ENHRY and CDR2 SYGVKD. CDR3 length: 13 amino acids. V lost 3 bases, J lost 8 bases, and 13 bases lay in between. Here the CDR3 reads CAISDGREEGYTF. The DNA for the CDR3 is TGTGCCATCAGTGACGGCAGGGAAGAAGGCTACACCTTC.

In its sample, this clone was seen a few times. CDR3 amino acids: CASSFGALEAFF. As DNA, the CDR3 is TGTGCCAGCAGCTTCGGGGCTCTTGAAGCTTTCTTT. V gene TRBV7-9 combines with J gene TRBJ1-1, with D maybe TRBD1 (5 bases). The CDR3 contains 12 residues. Germline V gives CDR1 SEHNR, CDR2 FQNEAQ (reference sequence). Trimming pared 3 bases from V and 7 bases from J, leaving 9 bases between.

The chain uses TRBV6-5 and TRBJ2-5; D is perhaps TRBD1 (6 bases). CDR1 is MNHEY and CDR2 is SVGAGI in the germline V gene. The CDR3 has 15 amino acids. Trimming pared 0 bases from V and 5 bases from J, leaving 13 bases between. CDR3 sequence: CASSYSIGGLETQYF. The CDR3 DNA reads as TGTGCCAGCAGTTACTCGATTGGGGGCCTTGAGACCCAGTACTTC.

The CDR3 DNA is TGTGCCAGCAGCGTAAAAAGCCCCGTCTCTGGTCAACCCTATGGCTACACCTTC. As protein: CASSVKSPVSGQPYGYTF. The V gene is TRBV21-1, the J gene TRBJ1-2. TRBV21-1 is assigned pseudogene status. The CDR3 is made up of 18 amino acids.

This sequence joins TRBV10-1 and TRBJ1-1, with 7 bases fitting TRBD1. The CDR3 has 11 residues. The V and J ends lost 6 bases and 7 bases, in that order; junction bases with no gene match: 2. CDR1 is WNHNN and CDR2 is SYGVQD in the germline V gene (reference sequence). The CDR3, as DNA: TGCGCCAGCAGCGGGGACAGTGAAGCTTTCTTT. Amino acids: CASSGDSEAFF.

V usage is TRBV7-2 and J usage is TRBJ2-3; D gene uncertain. This CDR3 region has 14 residues. Trimming took off 0 bases at V and 2 bases at J, with 6 bases between the two ends. From germline, CDR1 is SGHTA and CDR2 FQGNSA. CDR3 region: CASSLAGFTDTQYF. Here the CDR3 DNA reads TGTGCCAGCAGCTTAGCGGGGTTCACAGATACGCAGTATTTT.

The chain employs TRBV7-9 and TRBJ2-3; 9 bases agree with TRBD2. The V gene end was trimmed by 5 bases and the J gene end by 2 bases; junction bases not matched to a gene: 8. Germline V gives CDR1 SEHNR, CDR2 FQNEAQ (reference sequence). The CDR3 extends over 16 amino acids. CDR3 sequence reads: CASSPRVAGVTDTQYF. The DNA of the CDR3 is TGTGCCAGCAGCCCCCGAGTAGCGGGAGTCACAGATACGCAGTATTTT.

The chain uses TRBV6-5 and TRBJ1-2, with TRBD1 matching over 7 bases. The CDR3 contains 13 residues. Germline loops: CDR1 MNHEY, CDR2 SVGAGI. The V segment lost 5 bases and the J segment 7 bases; nucleotides outside the gene matches: 7. As DNA, the CDR3 is TGTGCCAGCAGTGCCGAGGGGGCCGGTGGCTACACCTTC. Translating it yields CASSAEGAGGYTF.

This clone appeared a few times. The V call is TRBV14, the J call TRBJ1-2, with 7 positions matching TRBD1. The germline V gene has CDR1 SGHDN and CDR2 FVKESK. V was clipped by 3 bases and J by 8 bases; unmatched bases: 6. This CDR3 is built from 13 residues. CDR3 bases: TGTGCCAGCAGCCAGACAAGAGGGGGCGGCTACACCTTC. This codes for CASSQTRGGGYTF.

This clone was detected a few times. Here the CDR3 DNA reads TGTGCCAGCAGCTGGTTGAGGGGTCGCTCTGGAAACACCATATATTTT. Its protein product is CASSWLRGRSGNTIYF. The V gene is TRBV11-2, the J gene TRBJ1-3; D might be TRBD1 (5 bases). The CDR3 sequence is 16 residues long. Germline CDR1 and CDR2: SGHAT and FQNNGV. Trimming took 4 bases from V and 0 from J, leaving 13 bases between them.

V usage is TRBV7-8 and J usage is TRBJ2-7, with unresolved D. The CDR3 contains 16 residues. Between the trimmed V and J ends, which lost 5 bases and 0 bases, there was a span of 17 bases. From germline, CDR1 is SGHVS and CDR2 FQNEAQ. CDR3 loop: CASSPWQGSRSYEQYF. CDR3 DNA: TGTGCCAGCAGCCCCTGGCAAGGTAGCCGCTCCTACGAGCAGTACTTC.

J is TRBJ1-4 and V is TRBV6-1; the D is unclear. Germline lookup yields CDR1 MNHNS and CDR2 SASEGT. The CDR3 length is 13 residues. V lost 7 bases, J lost 0 bases, and 6 bases lay in between. CDR3 sequence (DNA): TGTGCCAGCACACGGTCAACTAATGAAAAACTGTTTTTT. Its translation is CASTRSTNEKLFF.

This clone was found a few times. The J gene is TRBJ1-5, the V gene TRBV4-3; D is unresolved. V was shortened by 2 bases and J by 5 bases, with 7 bases between the two germline ends. The CDR3 totals 13 residues. Germline V gene sequence: CDR1 LGHNA, CDR2 YSLEER. Here the CDR3 DNA reads TGCGCCAGCAGCCAACGTCGGGATCAGCCCCAGCATTTT. Its protein is CASSQRRDQPQHF.

The chain is built from TRBV23-1 and TRBJ1-1, with D perhaps TRBD1 (5 bases). TRBV23-1 is assigned to the ORF class and has an uncertain function. Trimming cost V 1 base and J 1 base, with 16 bases left between them. This CDR3 spans 17 amino acids. CDR3 region: CASSQYRNVYPNTEAFF. The CDR3 nucleotides are TGCGCCAGCAGTCAATACAGGAACGTCTACCCGAACACTGAAGCTTTCTTT.

The gene calls are TRBV2 and TRBJ2-7, with 14 bases aligning to TRBD2. CDR1 and CDR2 (germline): SNHLY, FYNNEI. With V trimmed by 6 bases and J by 3 bases, 10 bases remained unmatched. The CDR3 totals 17 residues. For the CDR3, the DNA is TGTGCCAGCAGACCACGACTAGCGGGAGGGCCTCGCTACGAGCAGTACTTC. Protein sequence: CASRPRLAGGPRYEQYF.

V usage is TRBV21-1 and J usage is TRBJ1-1. TRBV21-1 is recorded as a pseudogene. The CDR3 covers 9 residues. CDR3 DNA: TGTGCCAGCAGCGCCCTAGGTTTCTTT. This codes for CASSALGFF.

The chain joins TRBV7-2 to TRBJ2-7, with 10 nucleotides matching TRBD2. The CDR3 extends over 15 amino acids. The V segment lost 5 bases and the J segment 6 bases; nucleotides outside the gene matches: 10. Germline assignment: CDR1 SGHTA and CDR2 FQGNSA. The CDR3 reads CASSALAGVPGEQYF. CDR3 DNA sequence: TGTGCCAGCAGCGCCCTAGCGGGAGTTCCCGGCGAGCAGTACTTC. The full variable domain, its missing parts supplied by reference TRBV7-2 and TRBJ2-7, is GAGVSQSPSNKVTEKGKDVELRCDPISGHTALYWYRQSLGQGLEFLIYFQGNSAPDKSGLPSDRFSAERTGGSVSTLTIQRTQQEDSAVYLCASSALAGVPGEQYFGPGTRLTVT.

This clone was observed once. The rearrangement uses TRBV5-4 and TRBJ1-1; maybe TRBD1 (5 bases). CDR3 length: 14 amino acids. CDR1 is SGHNT, CDR2 YYREEE, per germline (reference sequence). Between the trimmed V and J ends, which lost 1 base and 6 bases, there was a span of 13 bases. DNA for the CDR3: TGTGCCAGCAGCTTGCAGGGTAAGGGGCCTGAAGCTTTCTTT. It yields the protein CASSLQGKGPEAFF. Using reference TRBV5-4 and TRBJ1-1 for the parts outside the CDR3, the full variable domain is ETGVTQSPTHLIKTRGQQVTLRCSSQSGHNTVSWYQQALGQGPQFIFQYYREEENGRGNFPPRFSGLQFPNYSSELNVNALELDDSALYLCASSLQGKGPEAFFGQGTRLTVV.

The chain couples TRBV4-3 to TRBJ2-3, with 8 nucleotides matching TRBD2. This CDR3 has 16 amino acids. The trim removed 1 base at V and 3 bases at J, leaving 6 bases unmatched. Germline CDR1 is LGHNA and CDR2 is YSLEER. DNA of the CDR3: TGCGCCAGCAGCCAAGTGTCGATAGCGGGGACAGATACGCAGTATTTT. Translating gives CASSQVSIAGTDTQYF.

This clone was recorded a few times. The chain carries TRBV5-1 and TRBJ2-1, with TRBD2 identical over 10 bases. Germline CDR1 is SGHRS and CDR2 is YFSETQ. This CDR3 has 15 amino acids. V lost 1 base and J lost 9; bases outside the gene matches: 7. Here the CDR3 DNA reads TGCGCCAGCAGCTTGTCTGCTAGCGGGAGCACTGAGCAGTTCTTC. It is translated as CASSLSASGSTEQFF.

The chain uses TRBV23-1 and TRBJ1-5, with D unresolved. TRBV23-1 is noted as an ORF with a role that remains uncertain. Trimming removed 11 bases from V and 3 bases from J, with 17 bases in between. This CDR3 contains 14 residues. The CDR3 DNA follows: TGCGCCTCCCCGACGGCCGAGTCCAATCAGCCCCAGCATTTT. Amino acids: CASPTAESNQPQHF.